These 30 T cell receptor beta chains originate from one sample sequenced in a study of CD8+ T cells in alopecia areata. It was cDNA, reverse transcribed from extracted RNA, that served as the sequencing template. The table came from immunoSEQ multiplex PCR; TCRdb's copy has only in-frame clones and leaves some out. Found here are some 95,000 clones, 35% to 50% of them singletons; the top ten hold around 0.8%. Input material: CD4+ T cells sorted from blood. Receptor source: a human donor with alopecia areata.

In this sample, this clone turned up once. V and J are TRBV7-2 and TRBJ2-5; the match to TRBD2 covers 11 bases. The CDR3 runs 15 residues. The ends lost 4 bases at V and 9 bases at J; junction bases unmatched: 10. CDR1 is SGHTA and CDR2 is FQGNSA in the germline V gene. CDR3 in DNA: TGTGCCAGCAGCTCGAGGACTAGCGGGTATCGGGCCCAGTACTTC. Translation gives CASSSRTSGYRAQYF.

The V and J genes are TRBV29-1 and TRBJ2-3; TRBD2 is a possible D gene (6 bases). V shed 1 base and J shed 6 bases, with 14 bases lying between them. CDR1 and CDR2 (germline): SQVTM, ANQGSEA. The CDR3 consists of 14 residues. The chain's CDR3 is CSVEARLEKDTQYF. CDR3 nucleotides: TGCAGCGTTGAAGCGCGACTAGAGAAGGATACGCAGTATTTT.

The rearrangement joins TRBV7-8 to TRBJ2-1; either TRBD1 or TRBD2 may fit D (5 bases each). Trimming stripped 1 base from V and 7 bases from J, with 14 bases between. The germline V gene has CDR1 SGHVS and CDR2 FQNEAQ. This CDR3 has 15 residues. CDR3 coding DNA: TGTGCCAGCAGCTTAGGGGAGAGGGGATTGAATGAGCAGTTCTTC. Translating it yields CASSLGERGLNEQFF.

This clone has at least ten counts. The V and J genes are TRBV15 and TRBJ2-3, with 8 bases matching TRBD1. The length of the CDR3 is 14 residues. The J segment lost 8 bases and the V segment lost 3 bases, leaving 7 bases of the junction unmatched. Germline loops: CDR1 LNHNV, CDR2 YYDKDF (reference sequence). CDR3 loop: CATSRTGEVATQYF. The CDR3 nucleotides are TGTGCCACCAGCAGGACAGGGGAGGTGGCTACGCAGTATTTT.

In this sample, this clone turned up a few times. The J gene is TRBJ2-3, the V gene TRBV29-1, with TRBD1 matching over 10 bases. CDR3 size: 14 residues. The germline gives CDR1 SQVTM, CDR2 ANQGSEA. J lost 6 bases, V lost 7 bases, and 10 bases had no gene match. The CDR3 sequence is CSGWRGQGSDTQYF. The CDR3 DNA follows: TGCAGCGGGTGGAGGGGACAGGGGTCGGATACGCAGTATTTT.

This clone was counted between two and nine times. J is TRBJ2-1 and V is TRBV30; no clear D. Germline CDR1 GTSNPN, CDR2 SVGIG (reference sequence). V dropped 3 bases and J dropped 0 bases, with 15 bases sitting between them. The length of the CDR3 is 16 residues. CDR3 sequence (DNA): TGTGCCTGGAGGTTCGGTATGATGAGCTCCTACAATGAGCAGTTCTTC. Amino acid sequence: CAWRFGMMSSYNEQFF.

The chain's CDR3 is CASSLSARTNTGELFF. CDR3 sequence (DNA): TGCGCCAGCAGCTTGTCGGCACGGACAAACACCGGGGAGCTGTTTTTT. The chain employs TRBV5-1 and TRBJ2-2; D is perhaps TRBD1 (5 bases). Germline lookup yields CDR1 SGHRS and CDR2 YFSETQ. Trimming stripped 1 base from V and 2 bases from J, with 12 bases between. The CDR3 length is 16 residues.

This clone has more than one count but fewer than ten. The chain is built from TRBV29-1 and TRBJ2-2; 11 bases fit TRBD2. This CDR3 comprises 15 residues. In germline, CDR1 is SQVTM, CDR2 ANQGSEA. V lost 5 bases and J lost 5; bases outside the gene matches: 7. The CDR3 nucleotides read TGCAGCGTTTTTTGGCTAGCGGGAGGAACCGGGGAGCTGTTTTTT. Protein sequence: CSVFWLAGGTGELFF.

This rearrangement joins TRBV9 to TRBJ2-5; TRBD1 aligns across 10 bases. CDR1 and CDR2 (germline): SGDLS, YYNGEE. Trimming removed 3 bases from V and 4 bases from J; junction bases left unmatched: 6. CDR3 length: 15 residues. This chain's CDR3 is CASSELTGGGETQYF. The CDR3 nucleotides read TGTGCCAGCAGCGAGTTGACAGGGGGCGGAGAGACCCAGTACTTC.

The sample holds a few counts of this clone. Other DNA sequences in the sample encode the same CDR3. The chain carries TRBV6-5 and TRBJ2-5; D unresolved. Trimming removed 0 bases at V and 4 bases at J, with 6 bases between. The germline CDR1 and CDR2 sequences are MNHEY and SVGAGI. The CDR3 is 13 residues long. The CDR3 loop reads CASSYSGRETQYF. CDR3 sequence (DNA): TGTGCCAGCAGTTACTCGGGCAGAGAGACCCAGTACTTC.

This clone turned up a few times. The chain joins TRBV2 to TRBJ2-1, with D unclear. The CDR3 sequence is 11 residues long. V lost 7 bases to trimming and J lost 4 bases, with 5 bases between them. CDR1 SNHLY and CDR2 FYNNEI come from the germline V gene. In DNA, the CDR3 is TGTGCCAGCACCCTGTACAATGAGCAGTTCTTC. Residues: CASTLYNEQFF. The complete variable domain, with remaining parts taken from reference TRBV2 and TRBJ2-1, reads EPEVTQTPSHQVTQMGQEVILRCVPISNHLYFYWYRQILGQKVEFLVSFYNNEISEKSEIFDDQFSVERPDGSNFTLKIRSTKLEDSAMYFCASTLYNEQFFGPGTRLTVL.

This clone has a handful of counts. V gene TRBV5-1 combines with J gene TRBJ2-3; D gene uncertain. V was trimmed by 5 bases and J by 4 bases, leaving 11 bases between them. CDR1 and CDR2 (germline): SGHRS, YFSETQ. The CDR3 totals 13 residues. The chain's CDR3 is CASRESEADTQYF. In DNA form, the CDR3 reads TGCGCCAGCAGGGAAAGCGAAGCAGATACGCAGTATTTT.

This clone appeared many times. This sequence joins TRBV28 and TRBJ2-7; D is possibly TRBD1 (5 bases). This CDR3 spans 14 amino acids. Trimming took off 2 bases at V and 1 base at J, with 9 bases between the two ends. The germline gives CDR1 MDHEN, CDR2 SYDVKM. This CDR3 reads CASSLPAGSYEQYF. CDR3 sequence (DNA): TGTGCCAGCAGTTTACCCGCAGGGTCCTACGAGCAGTACTTC.

The rearrangement links TRBV6-5 to TRBJ2-7; D not certain. V was cut by 0 bases and J by 3 bases, with 6 bases left in between. The CDR3 has 13 amino acids. Germline assignment: CDR1 MNHEY and CDR2 SVGAGI. The CDR3 nucleotides read TGTGCCAGCAGTTACTCGGTCGGCTACGAGCAGTACTTC. It is translated as CASSYSVGYEQYF.

This clone was counted between two and nine times. This sequence joins TRBV28 and TRBJ2-5, with D possibly being TRBD1 (6 bases). The germline V gene encodes CDR1 MDHEN and CDR2 SYDVKM. There are 14 residues in the CDR3. V gave up 3 bases and J gave up 9 bases, with 17 bases separating them. CDR3 in DNA: TGTGCCAGCAGTTTCTCCGGGACACCCCATCCCCAGTACTTC. This sequence encodes CASSFSGTPHPQYF.

This clone has more than one count but fewer than ten. The chain carries TRBV7-2 and TRBJ2-7; TRBD1 is a possible D gene (5 bases). This CDR3 has 15 residues. V was pared by 1 base and J by 4 bases, with 14 bases between. Germline-derived CDR1 and CDR2 are SGHTA and FQGNSA. CDR3: CASSLGRALSYEQYF. The CDR3 DNA reads as TGTGCCAGCAGCTTAGGCAGGGCCCTATCTTACGAGCAGTACTTC.

This chain uses TRBV30 with TRBJ1-5; TRBD1 might be the D (5 bases). The CDR3 loop spans 14 amino acids. V was trimmed by 0 bases and J by 6 bases, leaving 12 bases between them. The V gene's germline CDR1 is GTSNPN and CDR2 SVGIG (reference sequence). The DNA of the CDR3 is TGTGCCTGGAGTGTCCAGGGAGCAAGTCAGCCCCAGCATTTT. Its translation is CAWSVQGASQPQHF.

The chain employs TRBV28 and TRBJ2-7; D not certain. From germline, CDR1 is MDHEN and CDR2 SYDVKM. The CDR3 is made up of 12 amino acids. V was pared by 3 bases and J by 0 bases, with 3 bases between. CDR3: CASSFASYEQYF. The CDR3 nucleotides are TGTGCCAGCAGTTTCGCCTCCTACGAGCAGTACTTC.

For the CDR3, the DNA is TGTGCCAGCAGTAGTATCCACGAGCAGTACTTC. It codes for CASSSIHEQYF. The V and J genes are TRBV6-5 and TRBJ2-7; D is ambiguous. Germline CDR1 MNHEY, CDR2 SVGAGI. V was trimmed by 5 bases and J by 5 bases, leaving 7 bases between them. CDR3 length equals 11 residues.

The J gene is TRBJ1-2, the V gene TRBV25-1; 7 nucleotides match TRBD1. V dropped 4 bases and J dropped 4; count of bases not matched to a gene: 6. Germline V lookup: CDR1 MGHDK, CDR2 SYGVNS. This CDR3 contains 14 residues. This CDR3 reads CASSGGAGGYGYTF. CDR3 sequence (DNA): TGTGCCAGCAGTGGAGGGGCAGGGGGCTATGGCTACACCTTC.

V gene TRBV29-1 combines with J gene TRBJ2-3; 11 nucleotides align to TRBD2. The CDR3 covers 13 residues. J was trimmed by 6 bases and V by 2 bases; bases with no gene match: 1. Germline CDR1 and CDR2: SQVTM and ANQGSEA. CDR3: CSVEIAGGDTQYF. The CDR3 bases are TGCAGCGTTGAAATAGCGGGAGGGGATACGCAGTATTTT.

The rearrangement joins TRBV29-1 to TRBJ2-1; TRBD1 aligns across 7 bases. V lost 6 bases and J lost 0; bases outside the gene matches: 2. The CDR3 length is 13 residues. The V gene's germline CDR1 is SQVTM and CDR2 ANQGSEA. The CDR3 reads CSVRGSSYNEQFF. CDR3 coding DNA: TGCAGCGTCAGGGGGAGCTCCTACAATGAGCAGTTCTTC.

The rearrangement links TRBV7-2 to TRBJ2-7, with D perhaps being TRBD1 or TRBD2 (5 bases each). Trimming stripped 8 bases from V and 6 bases from J, with 26 bases between. This CDR3 is 16 amino acids long. Germline lookup yields CDR1 SGHTA and CDR2 FQGNSA. CDR3 region: CASRPPAGPERGEQYF. The CDR3 DNA follows: TGTGCCAGCCGCCCCCCGGCGGGTCCCGAAAGGGGCGAGCAGTACTTC.

CDR3 in DNA: TGCAGCGTTACAAGAGCAGGACCCAATGAGCAGTTCTTC. This gives the protein CSVTRAGPNEQFF. This chain links TRBV29-1 with TRBJ2-1; D is ambiguous. Trimming left V 5 bases short and J 6 bases short, with 14 bases between. Per germline, CDR1 SQVTM and CDR2 ANQGSEA. The CDR3 is made up of 13 amino acids.

The J gene is TRBJ2-5, the V gene TRBV11-2, with TRBD2 as a possible D gene (6 bases). This CDR3 contains 14 residues. CDR1 and CDR2 (germline): SGHAT, FQNNGV. V lost 6 bases, J lost 5 bases, and 16 bases lay in between. The CDR3: CASRVGGGAETQYF. CDR3 DNA sequence: TGTGCCAGCAGGGTCGGAGGAGGGGCGGAGACCCAGTACTTC.

V usage is TRBV5-1 and J usage is TRBJ2-7; TRBD1 aligns across 7 bases. The V segment lost 4 bases and the J segment 3 bases; nucleotides outside the gene matches: 10. Per the germline V gene, CDR1 is SGHRS and CDR2 is YFSETQ. The CDR3 spans 15 residues. CDR3 sequence reads: CASSTGQVGNYEQYF. As DNA, the CDR3 is TGCGCCAGCAGCACCGGACAGGTTGGTAACTACGAGCAGTACTTC.

The rearrangement joins TRBV27 to TRBJ2-3, with 10 nucleotides matching TRBD2. The CDR3 loop spans 16 amino acids. CDR1 and CDR2 (germline): MNHEY, SMNVEV (reference sequence). Germline trimming cut 6 bases from V and 2 bases from J; bases unmatched to any gene: 8. CDR3 sequence (DNA): TGTGCCAGCAGCCCTATAGCGGGAGGTAACACAGATACGCAGTATTTT. As protein: CASSPIAGGNTDTQYF.

This rearrangement joins TRBV28 to TRBJ1-2; no firm D call. Trimming stripped 6 bases from V and 2 bases from J, with 4 bases between. The CDR3 consists of 11 residues. Germline V lookup: CDR1 MDHEN, CDR2 SYDVKM. CDR3 coding DNA: TGTGCCAGCAGAGGAAACTATGGCTACACCTTC. It is translated as CASRGNYGYTF.

This clone has just a few counts. The chain links TRBV29-1 to TRBJ2-2; a weak D match, TRBD1 (6 bases). Germline CDR1 is SQVTM and CDR2 is ANQGSEA. The CDR3 has 14 amino acids. Trimming pared 4 bases from V and 3 bases from J, leaving 12 bases between. The CDR3 bases are TGCAGCGTTGCGGGACACACTCACACCGGGGAGCTGTTTTTT. Amino acid sequence: CSVAGHTHTGELFF.

This clone was counted between two and nine times. The gene calls are TRBV29-1 and TRBJ2-2, with a weak D call TRBD1 (6 bases). Germline CDR1 is SQVTM and CDR2 is ANQGSEA. V lost 4 bases and J lost 6, with 6 bases in between. The CDR3 has 11 residues. CDR3 coding DNA: TGCAGCGTTGCAGGGGCCGGGGAGCTGTTTTTT. Protein sequence: CSVAGAGELFF.